This T cell receptor beta chain was sequenced in a study of T cells in localized non-small cell lung cancer. This clone was seen more than once but under ten times. CDR3 length: 14 amino acids. CDR1 and CDR2 (germline): MGHDK, SYGVNS. V dropped 1 base and J dropped 8 bases, with 11 bases sitting between them. Sequencing used immunoSEQ multiplex PCR; TCRdb keeps in-frame clones, though not all of them. The top ten clones hold over 5.5% of a sample with some 36,000 clones, roughly 89% of them seen once. The TCR was taken from a male donor older than 55 with stage II lung adenocarcinoma. The specimen was peripheral blood mononuclear cells, collected before any cancer treatment. The rearrangement joins TRBV25-1 to TRBJ2-2; D may be TRBD2 (5 bases). DNA of the CDR3: TGTGCCAGCAGTGAATCCAGAGGGTGGGGGGAGCTGTTTTTT. Translating it yields CASSESRGWGELFF. The whole variable domain, remainder taken from reference TRBV25-1 and TRBJ2-2, is EADIYQTPRYLVIGTGKKITLECSQTMGHDKMYWYQQDPGMELHLIHYSYGVNSTEKGDLSSESTVSRIRTEHFPLTLESARPSHTSQYLCASSESRGWGELFFGEGSRLTVL.